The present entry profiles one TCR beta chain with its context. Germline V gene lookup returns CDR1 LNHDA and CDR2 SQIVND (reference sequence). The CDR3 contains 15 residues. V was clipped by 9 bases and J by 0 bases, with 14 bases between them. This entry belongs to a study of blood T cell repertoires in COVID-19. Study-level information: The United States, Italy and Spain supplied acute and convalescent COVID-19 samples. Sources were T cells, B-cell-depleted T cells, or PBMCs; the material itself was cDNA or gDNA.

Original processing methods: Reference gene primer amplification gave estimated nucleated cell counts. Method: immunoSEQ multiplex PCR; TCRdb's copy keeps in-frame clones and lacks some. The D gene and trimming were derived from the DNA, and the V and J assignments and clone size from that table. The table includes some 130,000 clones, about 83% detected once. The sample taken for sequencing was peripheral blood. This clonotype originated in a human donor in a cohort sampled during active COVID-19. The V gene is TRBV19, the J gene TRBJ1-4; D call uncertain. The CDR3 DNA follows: TGTGCCAGCCGTTTGAGCCGTGCAACTAATGAAAAACTGTTTTTT. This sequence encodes CASRLSRATNEKLFF.